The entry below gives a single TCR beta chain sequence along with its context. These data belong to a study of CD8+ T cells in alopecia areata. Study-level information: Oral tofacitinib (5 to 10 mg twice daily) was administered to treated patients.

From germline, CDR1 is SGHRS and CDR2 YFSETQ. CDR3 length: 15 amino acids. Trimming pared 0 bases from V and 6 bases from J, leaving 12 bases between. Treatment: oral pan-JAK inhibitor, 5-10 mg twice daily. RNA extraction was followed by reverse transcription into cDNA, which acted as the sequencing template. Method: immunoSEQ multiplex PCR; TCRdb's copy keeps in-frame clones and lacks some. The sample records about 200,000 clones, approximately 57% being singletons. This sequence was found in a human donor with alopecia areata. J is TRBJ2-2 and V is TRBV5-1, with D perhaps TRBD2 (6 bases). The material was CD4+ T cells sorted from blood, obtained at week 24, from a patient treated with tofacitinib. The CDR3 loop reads CASSLAAASAGELFF. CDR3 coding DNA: TGCGCCAGCAGCTTGGCCGCGGCTAGCGCCGGGGAGCTGTTTTTT.